This T cell receptor (beta chain) came from a study of control samples from healthy donors and cancer patients. V lost 3 bases, J lost 4 bases, and 13 bases lay in between. CDR1 is SGHDN, CDR2 FVKESK, per germline. The CDR3 is 15 residues long. TCRdb's table, derived via immunoSEQ multiplex PCR, lists solely in-frame clones and lacks some. The table lists fewer than 100,000 clones, 82% of them singletons. Sequences were obtained from blood. The V call is TRBV14, the J call TRBJ1-3; D is perhaps TRBD1 (6 bases). The origin of this receptor is a woman aged 55-75 years in good health. The CDR3 loop is CASSQGGASGNTIYF. CDR3 nucleotides: TGTGCCAGCAGCCAGGGGGGCGCATCGGGAAACACCATATATTTT.